The 27 T cell receptor beta chains listed next were all sequenced from one sample in a study of blood T cell repertoires in COVID-19. Sequencing was performed with immunoSEQ multiplex PCR; in TCRdb, only in-frame clones are kept and a portion is missing. The sample consists of hundreds of thousands of clones, around 86% of them appearing once. The sequenced material came from PBMCs or T cells enriched from blood (not recorded which). The origin of the receptors is a man aged 60 to 69 who had recovered from COVID-19.

The genes are TRBV29-1 and TRBJ2-7; D call uncertain. Germline CDR1 and CDR2: SQVTM and ANQGSEA. V was clipped by 0 bases and J by 6 bases, with 6 bases between them. The CDR3 runs 11 residues. The CDR3 sequence: CSVEDPGEQYF. CDR3 bases: TGCAGCGTTGAAGATCCGGGCGAGCAGTACTTC.

Notes on this clone: Relative to the germline gene, one junction end is altered; a read error may explain this. The rearrangement joins TRBV6-5 to TRBJ2-5; 10 bases are shared with TRBD2. CDR3 length: 11 residues. CDR1 and CDR2 from the germline V gene are MNHEY and SVGAGI. CDR3 bases: TGTGCCAGCAGGGCCGGGACTAGCGTACACTTC. Translating it yields CASRAGTSVHF.

Here the CDR3 DNA reads TGTGCCAGTAGTGTGGGTTTTACGGGCAATGAGCAGTTCTTC. This gives the protein CASSVGFTGNEQFF. V is TRBV19 and J is TRBJ2-1; no clear D. The germline CDR1 and CDR2 sequences are LNHDA and SQIVND (reference sequence). The germline V and J ends were trimmed by 5 bases and 6 bases, with 14 bases remaining between them. This CDR3 has 14 residues.

The chain joins TRBV19 to TRBJ2-7, with 9 bases matching TRBD2. This CDR3 comprises 17 residues. Germline values: CDR1 LNHDA, CDR2 SQIVND (reference sequence). V lost 3 bases and J lost 1; bases outside the gene matches: 10. CDR3 nucleotide sequence: TGTGCCAGTAGTATCGTCGGGGGAGCGGGAGGTTCCTACGAGCAGTACTTC. Translation gives CASSIVGGAGGSYEQYF.

The chain carries TRBV4-1 and TRBJ2-7; 14 nucleotides align to TRBD2. The CDR3 is made up of 18 amino acids. Per germline, CDR1 MGHRA and CDR2 YSYEKL. The junction had 6 bases not matched to a gene; V was cut back by 2 bases and J by 0 bases. The CDR3: CASSQSGLAGASSYEQYF. In DNA, the CDR3 is TGCGCCAGCAGCCAATCGGGACTAGCGGGAGCGAGCTCCTACGAGCAGTACTTC.

V gene TRBV5-1 combines with J gene TRBJ1-1, with no clear D. V was pared by 2 bases and J by 1 base, with 9 bases between. The CDR3 consists of 14 residues. Per the germline V gene, CDR1 is SGHRS and CDR2 is YFSETQ. In DNA, the CDR3 is TGCGCCAGCAGCTTCAGCTCGGGGAACACTGAAGCTTTCTTT. This translates into CASSFSSGNTEAFF. Full variable domain (outside the CDR3, taken from reference TRBV5-1 and TRBJ1-1): KAGVTQTPRYLIKTRGQQVTLSCSPISGHRSVSWYQQTPGQGLQFLFEYFSETQRNKGNFPGRFSGRQFSNSRSEMNVSTLELGDSALYLCASSFSSGNTEAFFGQGTRLTVV.

The chain has TRBV29-1 and TRBJ2-2, with a tentative D call TRBD2 (7 bases). Germline assignment: CDR1 SQVTM and CDR2 ANQGSEA. The CDR3 has 13 amino acids. V was clipped by 4 bases and J by 4 bases, with 10 bases between them. The CDR3 DNA reads TGCAGCGTTGTAGGGGGGGGCACCGGGGAGCTGTTTTTT. This codes for CSVVGGGTGELFF.

V gene TRBV7-3 combines with J gene TRBJ2-7; D ambiguous. The CDR3 has 14 residues. Germline values: CDR1 SGHTA, CDR2 FQGTGA. V was pared by 1 base and J by 6 bases, with 13 bases between. This CDR3 reads CASSLSGRSREQYF. CDR3 in DNA: TGTGCCAGCAGCTTAAGTGGGCGATCCCGCGAGCAGTACTTC.

The chain recombines TRBV28 with TRBJ1-1; TRBD1 is a possible D gene (6 bases). CDR1 and CDR2 (germline): MDHEN, SYDVKM. V lost 3 bases, J lost 6 bases, and 14 bases lay in between. There are 14 residues in the CDR3. The CDR3 sequence: CASSLGQGGSEAFF. In DNA, the CDR3 is TGTGCCAGCAGTTTGGGACAAGGGGGTTCTGAAGCTTTCTTT.

The gene calls are TRBV6-2 or TRBV6-3 and TRBJ2-3, with 12 positions matching TRBD2. Per germline, CDR1 MNHEY and CDR2 SVGEGT. This CDR3 is 17 amino acids long. J was trimmed by 1 base and V by 5 bases; bases with no gene match: 7. In nucleotides, the CDR3 is TGTGCCAGCAGTCTCGCTAGCGGGAGGGCCGGCACAGATACGCAGTATTTT. It yields the protein CASSLASGRAGTDTQYF.

This clone appeared once. J is TRBJ1-5 and V is TRBV6-2 or TRBV6-3; maybe TRBD1 (6 bases). This CDR3 has 16 amino acids. Germline V gene sequence: CDR1 MNHEY, CDR2 SVGEGT. Trimming pared 0 bases from V and 4 bases from J, leaving 13 bases between. The CDR3 region has the DNA TGTGCCAGCAGTTACTCGAAAGGACAGTTAAATCAGCCCCAGCATTTT. It yields the protein CASSYSKGQLNQPQHF.

The chain joins TRBV5-1 to TRBJ1-1, with D perhaps TRBD1 (6 bases). The CDR3 contains 17 residues. With 4 bases removed from V and 4 bases from J, the gap between germline ends came to 23 bases. The germline CDR1 and CDR2 sequences are SGHRS and YFSETQ. The CDR3 reads CASSQWPWQGSFTEAFF. Here the CDR3 DNA reads TGCGCCAGCAGCCAATGGCCGTGGCAGGGGAGTTTCACTGAAGCTTTCTTT.

The V gene is TRBV19, the J gene TRBJ2-1, with D tentatively TRBD1 (6 bases). Trimming shortened V by 6 bases and J by 4 bases, and 10 bases separated the two germline ends. The CDR3 totals 13 residues. Germline CDR1 reads LNHDA; CDR2 reads SQIVND (reference sequence). The CDR3 is CASSSRGYNEQFF. CDR3 nucleotide sequence: TGTGCCAGTAGCAGTAGGGGGTACAATGAGCAGTTCTTC.

The chain carries TRBV6-4 and TRBJ1-1, with D uncertain. CDR3 length equals 14 residues. CDR1 and CDR2 (germline): MRHNA, SNTAGT. V gave up 6 bases and J gave up 7 bases, with 18 bases separating them. The CDR3 region is CASRINLMAGEAFF. The CDR3 DNA is TGTGCCAGCAGAATTAACCTTATGGCAGGTGAAGCTTTCTTT.

V usage is TRBV7-3 and J usage is TRBJ2-2; 8 nucleotides align to TRBD2. Germline CDR1 is SGHTA and CDR2 is FQGTGA. Trimming cost V 6 bases and J 7 bases; bases outside gene matches: 16. The CDR3 runs to 17 residues. CDR3 sequence (DNA): TGTGCCAGCAGAACAGGCGGGAGCGGGAGATATGGCGGGGAGCTGTTTTTT. It translates to CASRTGGSGRYGGELFF. The complete variable domain, with remaining parts taken from reference TRBV7-3 and TRBJ2-2, reads GAGVSQTPSNKVTEKGKYVELRCDPISGHTALYWYRQSLGQGPEFLIYFQGTGAADDSGLPNDRFFAVRPEGSVSTLKIQRTERGDSAVYLCASRTGGSGRYGGELFFGEGSRLTVL.

This chain links TRBV3-1 (or the pseudogene TRBV3-2) with TRBJ2-7; 8 nucleotides line up with TRBD1. CDR1 and CDR2 (germline): LGHDT, YNNKEL (reference sequence). The CDR3 sequence is 14 residues long. Trimming took 4 bases from V and 4 from J; bases not matched to a gene: 6. CDR3 protein: CASSPTGVSYEQYF. DNA of the CDR3: TGTGCCAGCAGCCCGACAGGGGTTTCTTACGAGCAGTACTTC.

This clone was counted between two and nine times. In the same sample, other DNA sequences code for this CDR3. The chain employs TRBV18 and TRBJ1-5; no reliable D call. Per germline, CDR1 KGHSH and CDR2 LQKENI. The V end was cut by 1 base, the J end by 1 base, with 8 bases between. The CDR3 is made up of 15 amino acids. CDR3 loop: CASSPQTASNQPQHF. As DNA, the CDR3 is TGTGCCAGCTCACCACAAACCGCGAGCAATCAGCCCCAGCATTTT.

The V call is TRBV28, the J call TRBJ1-1, with no clear D. V lost 8 bases and J lost 0, with 10 bases in between. This CDR3 has 13 amino acids. Germline CDR1 is MDHEN and CDR2 is SYDVKM. The CDR3 DNA reads as TGTGCCAGCTACTCCCAAATGAACACTGAAGCTTTCTTT. This encodes CASYSQMNTEAFF.

CDR3 nucleotides: TGTGCCAGCAGCTTATCAGCGGGGGGCACAGATACGCAGTATTTT. It specifies CASSLSAGGTDTQYF. The chain links TRBV7-2 to TRBJ2-3; 8 positions agree with TRBD2. The junction had 2 bases not matched to a gene; V was cut back by 2 bases and J by 1 base. CDR3 length equals 15 residues. Germline loops: CDR1 SGHTA, CDR2 FQGNSA. The full variable domain, completed using reference TRBV7-2 and TRBJ2-3, is GAGVSQSPSNKVTEKGKDVELRCDPISGHTALYWYRQSLGQGLEFLIYFQGNSAPDKSGLPSDRFSAERTGGSVSTLTIQRTQQEDSAVYLCASSLSAGGTDTQYFGPGTRLTVL.

The chain is built from TRBV9 and TRBJ1-5; D possibly corresponds to TRBD1 (5 bases). V lost 4 bases and J lost 0, with 11 bases in between. This CDR3 is built from 15 residues. Germline V gives CDR1 SGDLS, CDR2 YYNGEE. CDR3: CASSKGTNSNQPQHF. The CDR3 nucleotides are TGTGCCAGCAGCAAAGGGACTAATAGCAATCAGCCCCAGCATTTT.

The J gene is TRBJ2-2, the V gene TRBV3-1 (or the pseudogene TRBV3-2); D is unclear. V was pared by 4 bases and J by 0 bases, with 9 bases between. CDR3 length equals 15 residues. The germline V gene encodes CDR1 LGHDT and CDR2 YNNKEL (reference sequence). The CDR3 sequence is CASSRGGANTGELFF. The CDR3 region has the DNA TGTGCCAGCAGCCGTGGCGGAGCGAACACCGGGGAGCTGTTTTTT.

This chain uses TRBV27 with TRBJ2-5; 10 bases map to TRBD2. Germline V gene data show CDR1 as MNHEY and CDR2 as SMNVEV (reference sequence). This CDR3 comprises 14 residues. J gave up 5 bases and V 7 bases, and 7 bases lay outside the gene matches. CDR3 amino acids: CASNLAGAGETQYF. DNA for the CDR3: TGTGCCAGCAACCTAGCGGGAGCAGGGGAGACCCAGTACTTC.

The J gene is TRBJ1-1, the V gene TRBV29-1; no reliable D call. CDR3 length equals 10 residues. The V gene's germline CDR1 is SQVTM and CDR2 ANQGSEA. The ends were cut back, 3 bases at V and 5 bases at J, with 4 bases in the middle. CDR3 residues: CSVESTEAFF. CDR3 DNA sequence: TGCAGCGTTGAGAGTACTGAAGCTTTCTTT.

This clone turned up a few times. The V gene is TRBV2, the J gene TRBJ1-5; D is perhaps TRBD1 (5 bases). The CDR3 loop spans 14 amino acids. Per the germline V gene, CDR1 is SNHLY and CDR2 is FYNNEI. Trimming took off 7 bases at V and 4 bases at J, with 14 bases between the two ends. CDR3 sequence (DNA): TGTGCCAGCAAGTTGGGAAGGGGAAATCAGCCCCAGCATTTT. It translates to CASKLGRGNQPQHF.

This chain uses TRBV7-9 with TRBJ2-1; D is possibly TRBD1 (6 bases). The CDR3 totals 17 residues. Trimming removed 2 bases at V and 5 bases at J, with 19 bases between. Germline V lookup: CDR1 SEHNR, CDR2 FQNEAQ (reference sequence). The CDR3 DNA follows: TGTGCCAGCAGCTTACCGATCGGGACAACTCACGACAATGAGCAGTTCTTC. Residues: CASSLPIGTTHDNEQFF.

This rearrangement joins TRBV6-5 to TRBJ1-2, with unresolved D. V was pared by 6 bases and J by 6 bases, with 17 bases between. CDR3 length equals 14 residues. CDR1 is MNHEY and CDR2 is SVGAGI in the germline V gene. For the CDR3, the DNA is TGTGCCAGCAGACGTAGACCCGGAGGGCATGGCTACACCTTC. Its translation: CASRRRPGGHGYTF.

This sequence joins TRBV14 and TRBJ2-5, with TRBD1 matching 9 bases. After removal of 0 bases from V and 5 bases from J, the junction contained 7 bases not matched to a gene. The CDR3 runs to 16 residues. The germline gives CDR1 SGHDN, CDR2 FVKESK. The CDR3: CASSQDRGQGRETQYF. CDR3 in DNA: TGTGCCAGCAGCCAAGATCGGGGACAGGGTAGGGAGACCCAGTACTTC.